This entry features one T cell receptor beta chain sequence. This clone was counted once. What this receptor recognizes is not known. No qualities accompany the bases; no much larger clone lies one base away. The library came from the immunoSEQ multiplex PCR assay. For the multiplex PCR, a mixture combining 60 forward primers for TCR Vbeta segments and 13 reverse primers for TCR Jbeta segments was used. The CDR3 region of rearranged TCR beta genes was amplified from genomic DNA with a multiplex PCR assay. The amplified TCR beta libraries were sequenced on the Illumina HiSeq System as 87-base-pair reads. The study's processing was this. In a later analysis, 70 million to 95 million unique TCR beta chains were counted across the approximately 620 repertoires, and approximately 11 million of these chains were shared by at least two donors. Raw reads were error-corrected and collapsed into unique sequences with a nearest-neighbor algorithm that merged closely related sequences to remove PCR and sequencing errors. Alignment of CDR3 sequences to IMGT reference sequences was used to assign V, D and J gene segments. Each retained sequence needed at least a six-nucleotide match to both a V gene segment and a J gene segment. Rearrangements were called productive when the CDR3 lacked stop codons and stayed in frame with V and J; all others were non-productive. Following IMGT convention, CDR3 was defined as the stretch from the second conserved V-encoded cysteine up to the conserved J-encoded phenylalanine. Sequences without an unambiguous match to a single V gene segment were excluded from the earlier analysis of approximately 560 of the donors. An earlier analysis of under 750 of the donors called V segments functional above 56.7% productive rearrangements and segregating when the between-donor standard deviation exceeded 5%. To diagnose cytomegalovirus status from the catalog of TCR beta chain sequences, a statistical classification framework was built. V and J gene assignment, in a later analysis, came from comparing TCR nucleotide sequences with IMGT/GENE-DB human TR gene sequences. The TCRdist pipeline was used in a later analysis to assign CDR3 sequences and most-parsimonious VDJ recombination scenarios. In a later analysis, every TCR beta chain was defined by the combination of its CDR3 amino acid sequence and its V-gene family, and reads without a unique V-gene family were dropped. A later analysis removed several hundred highly shared, low-generation-probability nucleotide sequences to deal with suspected cross-contamination and a sequencing artifact. In a later analysis, a clonal expansion index for each public chain was calculated from normalized within-repertoire ranks of inferred template counts. In a later analysis, generation probabilities were computed using a VDJ recombination model fitted to out-of-frame rearrangements, and the results were checked against IGoR. A later analysis scored TCR-TCR, TCR-HLA and TCR-CMV co-occurrence with hypergeometric tests, applying a repertoire-size bias correction to TCR pairs. False discovery rates were estimated in a later analysis by permuting HLA or CMV assignments 20 times. In a later analysis, co-occurring TCRs were grouped using DBSCAN, with TCRdist sequence similarity added in when clustering inside HLA-allele-positive subsets. Repertoires with fewer than 30,000 or more than 120,000 public chains were left out of co-occurrence clustering, as were five repertoires with anomalous nucleotide sharing. In TCRdb, the immuneACCESS table is reduced to in-frame sequences with V and J assigned. These tables do not hold every clone; where another copy was compared, an unresolved V gene accounts for under half, and the others remain unexplained. V and J calls and clone size are as listed in that table; D and trimming were resolved from the DNA. The sample table holds about 170,000 clones, of which about 80% were seen once. The ten largest make up 1% of the sample.

In total, approximately 700 healthy bone marrow donors made up the cohort. Cohort members were all nominally healthy when sampled, although unrecorded immune exposures were likely present. The donor was CMV seropositive and belonged to the group of around 300 seropositive cohort members. Every donor gave a peripheral blood sample, and the peripheral blood mononuclear cells from that sample were used for TCR beta sequencing. Genomic DNA was extracted from the blood cell samples with the Qiagen DNeasy Blood Extraction Kit. This entry belongs to a study of cytomegalovirus exposure and HLA in healthy donors (dated by TCRdb to the late 2010s). Regarding the research as a whole: An earlier analysis of roughly 500 of the donors reported approximately 300 Gb of sequence data and some 100 million unique TCR beta sequences from some 180 million T cells. Rather than drawing on any new phenotypic data, the later analysis identified candidate immune exposures from TCR beta sequences and the way those sequences occurred across donors. To predict cytomegalovirus infection status, the study combined high-throughput TCR immunosequencing, statistical association of individual TCRs with disease status, and machine learning. Donor age, sex, ethnicity and CMV serostatus were compiled alongside the repertoire data. A later genetic analysis took genome-wide SNP genotypes for about 55% of the 666 donors and used that subset as a discovery cohort. Class I and class II HLA loci were covered by the typing at four-digit resolution. The study aimed to test whether signatures of past pathogen exposure could be identified by cataloging public T cell receptors. In an earlier analysis of 500 to 650 of the donors, high-throughput TCR beta sequencing was used to judge whether each TCR beta V gene segment behaved as functional or pseudogenic. Every repertoire in the discovery cohort had been generated on one and the same sequencing platform. In addition to the first cohort of hundreds of subjects, a separate validation cohort of 120 different subjects was used. An early release covering roughly 580 HLA-typed donors comprised approximately 290 gigabases of sequencing data and 85 million or so unique TCR sequences. The number of donors typed differed by locus, with roughly 620-630 for A, B, C, DRB1 and DQB1, roughly 520 for DQA1, 606 for DPA1, and approximately 470 for DPB1. A handful of DR-DQ haplotypes were handled as single units for association and clustering because linkage in the cohort was strong. The study profiled the T cell repertoires of under 850 subjects by immunosequencing and related them to cytomegalovirus serostatus. Of the 300 to 450 genotyped donors, roughly 80% fell in the genetic ancestry cluster associated with self-reported Caucasian donors. Among some 400 genotyped donors of the cohort, an average of approximately 220,000 unique TCR beta nucleotide sequences was sequenced per donor, of which about 20% were non-productive. In a later analysis, previously published TCR beta repertoires from 666 donors were re-analyzed and high-resolution HLA genotyping was added so that TCR occurrence patterns could be studied.

Results and caveats for the whole study, not just this receptor: A group of highly shared sequence variants was considered likely to be a technical artifact of the sequencing pipeline. In this cohort, only TCR beta chains were sequenced, and detectable features were limited by the absence of alpha or paired-chain data. The earlier analysis of a few hundred of the donors excluded roughly 17 rarely observed V segments, including chromosome 9 orphons, because counts were too low. Three of the identified cytomegalovirus-associated TCR beta chains were confirmed in vitro to be specific for cytomegalovirus antigens. Linkage disequilibrium might explain the correlated functional status among segregating V segments, but an unknown experimental factor could not be ruled out. A later analysis found that TCR association rates varied across HLA loci, with DRB1 alleles showing the most associated TCRs and HLA-C alleles the fewest. Presence/absence analyses assumed roughly uniform sequencing depth across donors, an assumption that may not hold. In a later analysis, HLA-associated TCR beta chains showed more clonal expansion and lower generation probabilities than non-associated chains that were equally common. A later genetic analysis reported fewer N-insertions in productive TCRs among donors in an Asian-associated ancestry cluster than the roughly 720-donor mean. Assigning TCR associations to individual alleles was difficult when HLA alleles, especially DR and DQ, strongly co-occurred. HLA typing was unavailable for some donors at each locus, so association tests used only the typed subset. In a later analysis, around 15,000 TCR beta sequences were associated with specific HLA alleles at a false discovery rate of 0.05. A further reported finding was that TCR beta sequences accurately predicted the HLA-A and HLA-B alleles for most subjects in the first cohort. The study listed approximately 150 TCR beta chains as associated with cytomegalovirus. The classifier was reported to diagnose cytomegalovirus status with high specificity and sensitivity in both the original cohort and the validation cohort. In a later genetic analysis, a missense DCLRE1C variant was associated with V-gene and J-gene trimming of TCR beta chains, and the association was replicated in an independent cohort. Some IMGT-functional V segments, including TRBV6-2 and TRBV6-3, could not be told apart with the 87-base-pair reads, so those segments were excluded. The authors suggested that the approach could potentially be extended to other disease states and immunological phenotypes. The only immune exposure information available for the cohort was CMV serostatus. In an earlier analysis of some 640 of the donors, most TCR beta V segments were observed in productive rearrangements about 87% or about 30% of the time, broadly matching IMGT annotations. According to a later analysis, most CMV-associated TCR beta chains appeared to be HLA-restricted, and the HLA associations seemed to be driven largely by CMV exposure. In a later analysis, several top co-occurrence clusters were reported to appear linked to parvovirus B19, influenza, CMV and Epstein-Barr virus. Most TCR sequences were observed very rarely across donors, whereas some public TCRs were present in many individuals.

Its CDR3 holds 14 amino acids, cysteine through phenylalanine. Solely the CDR3 DNA is kept, with 42 bases framed from the first base. According to the germline V gene, CDR1 reads KGHSH and CDR2 reads LQKENI. V and J are truncated by 0 bases and 8 bases respectively, leaving an intervening sequence of 10 bases. The receptor was isolated from a woman between 50 and 59 years old in good health and CMV-seropositive. The chain employs TRBV18 and TRBJ1-4; the D segment could be TRBD1, given 6 matching bases. The specimen was PBMCs. The nucleotide sequence reads TGTGCCAGCTCACCACCCGGGACAAACGAAAAACTGTTTTTT. Translation gives CASSPPGTNEKLFF.